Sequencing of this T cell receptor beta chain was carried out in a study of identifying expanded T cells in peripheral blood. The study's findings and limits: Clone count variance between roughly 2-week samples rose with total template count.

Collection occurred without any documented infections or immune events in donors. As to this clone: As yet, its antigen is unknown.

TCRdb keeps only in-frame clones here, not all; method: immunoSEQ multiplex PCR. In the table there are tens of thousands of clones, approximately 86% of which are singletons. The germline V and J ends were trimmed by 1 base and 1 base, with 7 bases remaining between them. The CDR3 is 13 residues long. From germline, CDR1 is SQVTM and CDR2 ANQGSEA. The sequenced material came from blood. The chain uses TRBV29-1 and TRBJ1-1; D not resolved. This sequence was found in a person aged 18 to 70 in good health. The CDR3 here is CSVEGTGNTEAFF. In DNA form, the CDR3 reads TGCAGCGTTGAAGGGACGGGGAACACTGAAGCTTTCTTT.